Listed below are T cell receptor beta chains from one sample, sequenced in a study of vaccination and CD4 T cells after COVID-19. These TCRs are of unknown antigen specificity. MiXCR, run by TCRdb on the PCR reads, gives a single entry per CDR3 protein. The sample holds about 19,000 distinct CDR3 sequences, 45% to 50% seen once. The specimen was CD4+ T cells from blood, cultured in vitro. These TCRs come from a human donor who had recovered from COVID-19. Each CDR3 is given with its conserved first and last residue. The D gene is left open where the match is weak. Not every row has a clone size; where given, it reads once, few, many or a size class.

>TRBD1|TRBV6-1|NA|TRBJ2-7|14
CASSRDREMYEQYF
TGTGCCAGCAGTAGGGACAGGGAAATGTACGAGCAGTACTTC
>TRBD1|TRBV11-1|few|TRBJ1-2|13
CASSFRTGTGYTF
TGTGCCAGCAGCTTCCGGACAGGGACCGGCTACACCTTC
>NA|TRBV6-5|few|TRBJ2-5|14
CASSYSGGGETQYF
TGTGCCAGCAGTTACTCAGGGGGAGGAGAGACCCAGTACTTC
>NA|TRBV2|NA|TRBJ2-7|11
CATRLFYEQYF
TGTGCCACCCGCCTTTTCTACGAGCAGTACTTC
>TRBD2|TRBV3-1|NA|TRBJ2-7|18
CASSRTTDLAGGFGEQYF
TGTGCCAGCAGCCGCACGACCGACCTAGCGGGAGGATTTGGCGAGCAGTACTTC
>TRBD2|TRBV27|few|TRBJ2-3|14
CASSAWGGRDTQYF
TGTGCCAGCAGTGCATGGGGGGGGAGAGATACGCAGTATTTT
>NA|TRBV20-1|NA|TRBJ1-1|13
CSARMWGRTEAFF
TGCAGTGCTAGAATGTGGGGTCGCACTGAAGCTTTCTTT
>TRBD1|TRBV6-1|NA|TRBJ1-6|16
CASSRFSGTGGSPLHF
TGTGCCAGCAGTCGTTTCAGTGGGACAGGGGGTTCACCCCTCCACTTT
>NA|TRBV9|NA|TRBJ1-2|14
CASIGDRLGEGYTF
TGTGCCAGCATCGGGGACCGCCTCGGTGAGGGCTACACCTTC
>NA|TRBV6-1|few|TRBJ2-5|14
CASSGSGGAETQYF
TGTGCCAGCAGTGGGTCAGGGGGGGCAGAGACCCAGTACTTC
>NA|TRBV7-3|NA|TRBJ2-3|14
CASSLGASTDTQYF
TGTGCCAGCAGCTTAGGCGCTAGCACAGATACGCAGTATTTT
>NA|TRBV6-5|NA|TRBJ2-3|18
CASSYIPPSRVPTDTQYF
TGTGCCAGCAGTTACATCCCCCCATCACGAGTCCCCACAGATACGCAGTATTTT
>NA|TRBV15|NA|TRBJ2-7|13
CATSREAGLEQYF
TGTGCCACCAGCAGAGAGGCGGGCCTCGAGCAGTACTTC
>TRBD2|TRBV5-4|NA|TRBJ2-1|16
CASSVKTSGNGDEQFF
TGTGCCAGCAGCGTGAAGACTAGCGGAAACGGGGATGAGCAGTTCTTC
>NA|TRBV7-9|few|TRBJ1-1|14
CASGRLGGGTEAFF
TGTGCCAGCGGGAGGCTCGGGGGGGGCACTGAAGCTTTCTTT
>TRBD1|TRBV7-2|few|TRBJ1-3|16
CASSLGGTGLGNTIYF
TGTGCCAGCAGCTTAGGAGGGACAGGACTGGGAAACACCATATATTTT
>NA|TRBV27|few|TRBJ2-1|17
CASSLSPTGLSGNEQFF
TGTGCCAGCAGTTTATCCCCTACAGGGTTATCGGGCAATGAGCAGTTCTTC
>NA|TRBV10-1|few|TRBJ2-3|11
CASAPGDGQYF
TGCGCCAGCGCTCCAGGTGATGGGCAGTATTTT
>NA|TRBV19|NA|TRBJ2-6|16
CASSILRGRGANVLTF
TGTGCCAGTAGTATTCTCAGGGGCCGGGGGGCCAACGTCCTGACTTTC
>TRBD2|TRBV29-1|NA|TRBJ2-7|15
CSVEMGIAGGYEQYF
TGCAGCGTTGAGATGGGTATAGCGGGGGGGTATGAGCAGTACTTC
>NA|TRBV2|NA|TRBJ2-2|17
CASSERLPGPWAGELFF
TGTGCCAGCAGTGAAAGACTCCCGGGGCCATGGGCTGGGGAGCTGTTTTTT
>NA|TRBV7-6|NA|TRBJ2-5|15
CASSLDAGSQETQYF
TGTGCCAGCAGCTTAGATGCGGGGAGCCAAGAGACCCAGTACTTC
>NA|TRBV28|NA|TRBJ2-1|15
CASSLAGPQYNEQFF
TGTGCCAGCAGTTTGGCGGGACCTCAGTACAATGAGCAGTTCTTC
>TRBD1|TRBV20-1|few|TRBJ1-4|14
CSAPKTGVNEKLFF
TGCAGTGCTCCAAAGACAGGGGTTAATGAAAAACTGTTTTTT
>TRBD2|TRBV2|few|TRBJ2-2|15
CASSGAGGHTGELFF
TGTGCCAGCAGTGGAGCGGGGGGGCACACCGGGGAGCTGTTTTTT
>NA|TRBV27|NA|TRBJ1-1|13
CASSLEGNTEAFF
TGTGCCAGCAGTTTAGAGGGGAACACTGAAGCTTTCTTT
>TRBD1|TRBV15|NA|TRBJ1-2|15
CATSRAGQGNYGYTF
TGTGCCACCAGCAGGGCGGGACAGGGAAACTATGGCTACACCTTC
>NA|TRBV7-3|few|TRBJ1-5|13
CASSKGQGQPQHF
TGTGCCAGCAGCAAAGGGCAGGGTCAGCCCCAGCATTTT
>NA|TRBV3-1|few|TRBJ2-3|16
CASSQAVPDNTDTQYF
TGTGCCAGCAGCCAAGCCGTCCCAGATAACACAGATACGCAGTATTTT
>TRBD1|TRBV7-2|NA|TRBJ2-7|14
CASSLRTGEFEQYF
TGTGCCAGCAGCTTAAGGACAGGGGAATTCGAGCAGTACTTC
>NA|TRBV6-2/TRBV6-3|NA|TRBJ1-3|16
CASSGTDRPSGNTIYF
TGTGCCAGCAGTGGGACCGACAGACCCTCTGGAAACACCATATATTTT
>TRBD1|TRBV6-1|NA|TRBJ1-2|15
CASSRGQGGNYGYTF
TGTGCCAGCAGTCGAGGACAGGGTGGCAACTATGGCTACACCTTC
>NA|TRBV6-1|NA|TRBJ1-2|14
CASSETAVGYGYTF
TGTGCCAGCAGCGAAACTGCGGTGGGATATGGCTACACCTTC
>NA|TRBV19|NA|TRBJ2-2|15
CASSIPGANTGELFF
TGTGCCAGTAGTATTCCAGGGGCGAACACCGGGGAGCTGTTTTTT
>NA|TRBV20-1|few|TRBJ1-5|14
CSALGQNSNQPQHF
TGCAGTGCTCTGGGACAAAATAGCAATCAGCCCCAGCATTTT
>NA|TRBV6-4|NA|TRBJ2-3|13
CASSPPGGTTQYF
TGTGCCAGCTCCCCCCCCGGAGGTACTACGCAGTATTTT
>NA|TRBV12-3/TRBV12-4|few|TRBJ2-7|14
CASSRGGSSYEQYF
TGTGCCAGCAGTAGGGGAGGATCTTCCTACGAGCAGTACTTC
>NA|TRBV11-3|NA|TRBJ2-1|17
CASSLETLGENYNEQFF
TGTGCCAGCAGCTTAGAAACCCTGGGGGAGAATTACAATGAGCAGTTCTTC
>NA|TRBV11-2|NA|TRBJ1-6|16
CASTSAGNSYNSPLHF
TGTGCCAGCACCTCCGCCGGAAACTCCTATAATTCACCCCTCCACTTT
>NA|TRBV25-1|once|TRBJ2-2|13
CASSRENTGELFF
TGTGCCAGCTCGCGGGAGAACACCGGGGAGCTGTTTTTT